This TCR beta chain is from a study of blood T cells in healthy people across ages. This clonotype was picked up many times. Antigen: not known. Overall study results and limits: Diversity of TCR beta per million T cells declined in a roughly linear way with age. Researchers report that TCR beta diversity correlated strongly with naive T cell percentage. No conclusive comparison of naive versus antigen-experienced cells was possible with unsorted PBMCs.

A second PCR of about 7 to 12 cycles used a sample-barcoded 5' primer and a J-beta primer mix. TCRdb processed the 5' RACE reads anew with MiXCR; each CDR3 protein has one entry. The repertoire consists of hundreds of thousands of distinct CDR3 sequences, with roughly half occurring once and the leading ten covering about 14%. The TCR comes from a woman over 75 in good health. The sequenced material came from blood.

CDR3 loop: CASSYTGGTYEQYF. The CDR3 coding sequence is TGTGCCAGCAGTTATACAGGGGGCACATACGAGCAGTACTTC. This rearrangement joins TRBV28 to TRBJ2-7; TRBD1 matches 9 bases. The CDR3 contains 14 residues. Germline V CDR1 and CDR2: MDHEN, SYDVKM. Trimming cost V 4 bases and J 4 bases; bases outside gene matches: 5.